Listed here is a single T cell receptor (beta chain). Its antigen is not known. Data came from immunoSEQ multiplex PCR; TCRdb stores just in-frame clones and leaves some out. The sample carries about 180,000 clones, about 85% recorded once. This entry comes from a study of cytomegalovirus exposure and HLA in healthy donors. The CDR3 length is 14 residues. The V end was cut by 3 bases, the J end by 2 bases, with 8 bases between. CDR1 is MNHEY and CDR2 is SMNVEV in the germline V gene (reference sequence). Overall study results and limits: The authors enumerated 164 TCR beta chains as linked to cytomegalovirus.

This TCR derives from a man younger than 30 in good health and CMV-seropositive. The J gene is TRBJ2-1, the V gene TRBV27; D might be TRBD1 (5 bases). Sequenced sample: PBMCs. The CDR3 loop is CASSFLGPYNEQFF. The DNA for the CDR3 is TGTGCCAGCAGTTTTCTGGGGCCCTACAATGAGCAGTTCTTC.